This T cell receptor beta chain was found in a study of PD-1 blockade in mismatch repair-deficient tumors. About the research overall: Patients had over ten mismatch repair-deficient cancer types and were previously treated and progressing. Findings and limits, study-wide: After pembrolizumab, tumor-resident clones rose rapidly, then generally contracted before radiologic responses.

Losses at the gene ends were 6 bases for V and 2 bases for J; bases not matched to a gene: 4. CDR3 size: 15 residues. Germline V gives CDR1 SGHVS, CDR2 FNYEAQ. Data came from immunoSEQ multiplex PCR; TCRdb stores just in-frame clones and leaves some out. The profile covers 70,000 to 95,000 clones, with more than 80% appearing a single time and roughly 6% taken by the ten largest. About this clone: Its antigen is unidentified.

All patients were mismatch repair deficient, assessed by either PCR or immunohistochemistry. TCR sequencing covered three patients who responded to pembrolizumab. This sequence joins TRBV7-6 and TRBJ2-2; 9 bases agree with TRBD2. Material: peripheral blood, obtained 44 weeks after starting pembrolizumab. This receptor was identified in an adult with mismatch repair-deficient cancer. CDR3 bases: TGTGCCAGCAGTACTAGCGGGCTCAACACCGGGGAGCTGTTTTTT. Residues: CASSTSGLNTGELFF. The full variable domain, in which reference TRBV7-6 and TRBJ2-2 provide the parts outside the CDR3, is GAGVSQSPRYKVTKRGQDVALRCDPISGHVSLYWYRQALGQGPEFLTYFNYEAQQDKSGLPNDRFSAERPEGSISTLTIQRTEQRDSAMYRCASSTSGLNTGELFFGEGSRLTVL.